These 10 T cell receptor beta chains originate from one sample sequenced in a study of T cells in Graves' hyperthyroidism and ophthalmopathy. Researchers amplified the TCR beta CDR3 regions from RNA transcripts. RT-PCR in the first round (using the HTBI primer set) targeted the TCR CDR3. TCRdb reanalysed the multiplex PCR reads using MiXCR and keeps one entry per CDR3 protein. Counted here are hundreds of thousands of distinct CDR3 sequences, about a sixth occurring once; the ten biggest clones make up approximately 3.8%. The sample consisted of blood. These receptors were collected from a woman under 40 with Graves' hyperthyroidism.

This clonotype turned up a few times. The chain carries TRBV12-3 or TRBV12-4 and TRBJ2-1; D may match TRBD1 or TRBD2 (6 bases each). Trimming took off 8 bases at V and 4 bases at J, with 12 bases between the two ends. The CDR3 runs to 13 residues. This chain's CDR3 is CASYEGGYNEQFF. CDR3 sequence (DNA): TGTGCCAGCTACGAGGGGGGTTACAATGAGCAGTTCTTC.

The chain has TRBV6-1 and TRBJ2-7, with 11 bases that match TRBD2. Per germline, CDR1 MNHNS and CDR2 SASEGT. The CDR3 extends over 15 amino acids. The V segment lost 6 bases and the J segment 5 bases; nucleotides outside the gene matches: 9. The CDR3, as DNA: TGTGCCAGCAGAAGAACTAGCGGGAGTCGCAACGAGCAGTACTTC. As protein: CASRRTSGSRNEQYF.

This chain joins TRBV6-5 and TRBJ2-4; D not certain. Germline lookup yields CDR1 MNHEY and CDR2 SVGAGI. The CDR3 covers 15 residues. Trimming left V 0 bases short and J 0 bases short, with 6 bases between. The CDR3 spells CASSYSRLAKNIQYF. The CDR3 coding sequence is TGTGCCAGCAGTTACTCGCGTTTAGCCAAAAACATTCAGTACTTC.

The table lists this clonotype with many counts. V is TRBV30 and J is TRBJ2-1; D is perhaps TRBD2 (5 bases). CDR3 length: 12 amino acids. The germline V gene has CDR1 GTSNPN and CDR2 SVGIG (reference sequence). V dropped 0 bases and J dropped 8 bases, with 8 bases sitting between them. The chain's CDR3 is CAWSVWGDEQFF. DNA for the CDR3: TGTGCCTGGAGTGTATGGGGAGATGAGCAGTTCTTC.

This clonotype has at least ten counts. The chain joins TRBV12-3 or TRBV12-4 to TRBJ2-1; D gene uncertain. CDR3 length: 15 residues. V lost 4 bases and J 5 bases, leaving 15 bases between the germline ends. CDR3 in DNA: TGTGCCAGCAGTTACGGGCAGGAGATCAACAATGAGCAGTTCTTC. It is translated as CASSYGQEINNEQFF.

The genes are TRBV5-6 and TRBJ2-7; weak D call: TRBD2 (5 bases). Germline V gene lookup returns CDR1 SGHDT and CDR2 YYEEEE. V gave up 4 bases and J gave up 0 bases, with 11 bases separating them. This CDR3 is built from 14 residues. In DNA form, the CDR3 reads TGTGCCAGCAGCCCGGACGGGAACTCCTACGAGCAGTACTTC. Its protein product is CASSPDGNSYEQYF.

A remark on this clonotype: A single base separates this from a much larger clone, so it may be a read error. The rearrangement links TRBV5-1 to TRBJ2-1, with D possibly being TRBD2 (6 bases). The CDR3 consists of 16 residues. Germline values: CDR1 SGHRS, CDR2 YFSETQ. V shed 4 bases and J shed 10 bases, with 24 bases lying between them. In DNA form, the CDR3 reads TGCGCCAGCAGCGATCCGGGACGGGGGTCAGGCGGGGAGCAGTTCTTC. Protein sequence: CASSDPGRGSGGEQFF.

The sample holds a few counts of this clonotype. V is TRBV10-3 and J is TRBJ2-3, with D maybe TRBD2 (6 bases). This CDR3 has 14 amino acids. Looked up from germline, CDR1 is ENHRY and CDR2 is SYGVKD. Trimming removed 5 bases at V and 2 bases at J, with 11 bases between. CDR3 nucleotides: TGTGCCATCAGTCCCGGGACTGTCACAGATACGCAGTATTTT. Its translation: CAISPGTVTDTQYF.

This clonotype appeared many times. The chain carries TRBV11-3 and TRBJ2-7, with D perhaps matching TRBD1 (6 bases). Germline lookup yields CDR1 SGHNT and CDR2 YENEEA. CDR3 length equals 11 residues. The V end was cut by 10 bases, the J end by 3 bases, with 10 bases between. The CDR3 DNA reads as TGTGCCACAGGGGAAGGCTACGAGCAGTACTTC. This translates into CATGEGYEQYF.

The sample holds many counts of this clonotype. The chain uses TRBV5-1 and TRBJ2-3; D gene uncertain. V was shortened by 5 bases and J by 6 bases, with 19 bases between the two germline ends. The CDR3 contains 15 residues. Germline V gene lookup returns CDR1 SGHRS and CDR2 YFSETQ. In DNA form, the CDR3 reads TGCGCCAGCAGAAGGGTTCAACTGACGGTTGATACGCAGTATTTT. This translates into CASRRVQLTVDTQYF.